This note documents a single TCR beta chain sequence. Its antigen is not identified. These data are taken from a study of shared clonotypes between healthy human individuals. The method was immunoSEQ multiplex PCR; TCRdb's version includes in-frame clones alone and lacks a portion of them. The profile shows about 600,000 clones, roughly 97% of them singletons. Germline lookup yields CDR1 MDHEN and CDR2 SYDVKM. Trimming cost V 5 bases and J 1 base; bases outside gene matches: 12. The CDR3 extends over 17 amino acids. Overall study findings and caveats: Some naive CD4 clonotypes, approximately 4.5%, turned up in common across a few donors.

The sample consisted of naive CD4+ T cells sorted from blood. As for subset: CD45RA+ positively selected. The chain uses TRBV28 and TRBJ1-1; 8 bases are a match to TRBD1. The clonotype comes from a woman under 40 in good health. The CDR3 sequence is CASSPRGQGRRNTEAFF. CDR3 DNA sequence: TGTGCCAGCAGTCCTCGAGGACAGGGTAGAAGGAACACTGAAGCTTTCTTT.